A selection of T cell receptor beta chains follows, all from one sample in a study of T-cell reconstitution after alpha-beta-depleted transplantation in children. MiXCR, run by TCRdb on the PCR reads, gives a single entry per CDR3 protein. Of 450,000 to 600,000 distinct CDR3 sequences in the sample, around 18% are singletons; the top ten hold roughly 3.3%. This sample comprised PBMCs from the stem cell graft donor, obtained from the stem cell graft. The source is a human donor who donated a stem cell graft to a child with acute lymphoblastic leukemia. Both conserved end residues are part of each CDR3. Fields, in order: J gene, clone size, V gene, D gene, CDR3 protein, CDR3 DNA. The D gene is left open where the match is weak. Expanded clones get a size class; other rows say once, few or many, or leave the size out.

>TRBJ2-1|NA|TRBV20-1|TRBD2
CSARASGRVRYNEQFF
TGCAGTGCTAGGGCTAGCGGGAGGGTGCGATACAATGAGCAGTTCTTC
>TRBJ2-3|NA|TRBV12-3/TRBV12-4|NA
CASSLAGRGSTDTQYF
TGTGCCAGCAGTTTGGCTGGACGGGGAAGCACAGATACGCAGTATTTT
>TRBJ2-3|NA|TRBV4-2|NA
CASSQGELTRDTQYF
TGTGCCAGCAGCCAAGGGGAACTTACTAGGGATACGCAGTATTTT
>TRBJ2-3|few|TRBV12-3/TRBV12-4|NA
CASSRTGRDTQYF
TGTGCCAGCAGTAGGACGGGGAGAGATACGCAGTATTTT
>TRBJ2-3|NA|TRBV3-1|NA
CASSRGGHVSDSTDTQYF
TGTGCCAGCAGCCGTGGGGGTCACGTGAGTGATAGCACAGATACGCAGTATTTT
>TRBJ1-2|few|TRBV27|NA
CASSFSAAGYGYTF
TGTGCCAGCAGTTTCTCCGCCGCCGGCTATGGCTACACCTTC
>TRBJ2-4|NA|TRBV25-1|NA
CASSDPSSGPLAKNIQYF
TGTGCCAGCAGTGACCCCTCGTCCGGGCCGCTAGCCAAAAACATTCAGTACTTC
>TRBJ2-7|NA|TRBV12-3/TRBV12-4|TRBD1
CASSSYSTGGGFGQYF
TGTGCCAGCAGCTCTTACTCAACAGGGGGCGGGTTTGGGCAGTACTTC
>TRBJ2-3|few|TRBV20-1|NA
CSARDGSPDTQYF
TGCAGTGCTAGAGACGGGAGTCCTGATACGCAGTATTTT
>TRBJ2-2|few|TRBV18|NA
CASSPPAGANTGELFF
TGTGCCAGCTCACCACCGGCAGGGGCGAACACCGGGGAGCTGTTTTTT
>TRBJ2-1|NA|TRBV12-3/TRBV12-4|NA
CASMWQAIYKEQFF
TGTGCCAGCATGTGGCAGGCGATATACAAAGAGCAGTTCTTC
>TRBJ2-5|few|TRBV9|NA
CASSPSPVETQYF
TGTGCCAGCAGCCCATCGCCAGTCGAGACCCAGTACTTC
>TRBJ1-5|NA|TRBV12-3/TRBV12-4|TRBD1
CASSATGEGNQPQHF
TGTGCCAGCAGTGCGACAGGGGAAGGCAATCAGCCCCAGCATTTT
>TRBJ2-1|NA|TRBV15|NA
CATIGYGEPFNEQFF
TGTGCCACCATTGGGTATGGGGAACCCTTCAATGAGCAGTTCTTC
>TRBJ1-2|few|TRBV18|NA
CASSPKDYGYTF
TGTGCCAGCTCACCAAAGGACTATGGCTACACCTTC
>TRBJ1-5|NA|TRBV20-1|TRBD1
CSAIRQGAGNQPQHF
TGCAGTGCTATAAGACAGGGGGCTGGCAATCAGCCCCAGCATTTT
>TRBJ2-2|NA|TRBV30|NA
CAWSSGPQTGELFF
TGTGCCTGGAGTAGCGGGCCACAGACCGGGGAGCTGTTTTTT
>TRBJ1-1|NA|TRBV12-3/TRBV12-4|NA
CASSNSVGAFF
TGTGCCAGCAGTAATTCAGTGGGGGCTTTCTTT
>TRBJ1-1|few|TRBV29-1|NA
CSVSRAWTEAFF
TGCAGCGTTTCGCGGGCATGGACTGAAGCTTTCTTT
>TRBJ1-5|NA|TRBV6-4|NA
CASSDGLTGNQPQHF
TGTGCCAGCAGTGACGGCCTTACGGGCAATCAGCCCCAGCATTTT
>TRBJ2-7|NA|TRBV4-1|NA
CASSQEAIATPYEQYF
TGCGCCAGCAGCCAGGAGGCGATAGCTACTCCCTACGAGCAGTACTTC
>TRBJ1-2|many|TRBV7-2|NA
CASSFRQLYGYTF
TGTGCCAGCAGCTTCCGACAGTTGTATGGCTACACCTTC
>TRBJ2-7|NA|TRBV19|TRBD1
CARTGVGEQYF
TGTGCCAGGACAGGGGTTGGGGAGCAGTACTTC
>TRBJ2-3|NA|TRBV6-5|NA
CASSYLSGSPTDTQYF
TGTGCCAGCAGTTACTTGTCCGGGTCTCCCACAGATACGCAGTATTTT
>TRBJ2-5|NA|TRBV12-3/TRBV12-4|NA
CASSLGSAGETQYF
TGTGCCAGCAGTTTAGGCTCCGCGGGAGAGACCCAGTACTTC
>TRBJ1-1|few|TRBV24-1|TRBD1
CATSESTGVVTEAFF
TGTGCCACCAGTGAGTCGACAGGGGTGGTGACTGAAGCTTTCTTT
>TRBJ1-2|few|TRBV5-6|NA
CASSWPPGAYGYTF
TGTGCCAGCAGCTGGCCCCCGGGAGCATATGGCTACACCTTC
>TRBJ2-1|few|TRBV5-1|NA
CASKWGNSYNEQFF
TGCGCCAGCAAATGGGGGAACTCCTACAATGAGCAGTTCTTC
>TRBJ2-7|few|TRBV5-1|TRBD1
CASSSRTGKWYF
TGCGCCAGCAGCAGTCGGACAGGGAAATGGTACTTC
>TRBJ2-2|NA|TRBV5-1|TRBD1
CASSRAGHRGDTGELFF
TGCGCCAGCAGCCGAGCAGGTCACAGGGGAGACACCGGGGAGCTGTTTTTT
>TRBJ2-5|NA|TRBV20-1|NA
CSQRGLGETQYF
TGCAGCCAACGGGGGTTGGGAGAGACCCAGTACTTC
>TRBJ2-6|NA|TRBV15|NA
CATSGPIHSGANVLTF
TGTGCCACCAGCGGCCCTATACACTCTGGGGCCAACGTCCTGACTTTC
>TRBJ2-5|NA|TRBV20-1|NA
CSARGFRGEDETQYF
TGCAGTGCTAGAGGGTTCAGGGGCGAGGATGAGACCCAGTACTTC
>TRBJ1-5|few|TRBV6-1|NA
CASSDTRLNQPQHF
TGTGCCAGCAGTGATACCCGTCTGAATCAGCCCCAGCATTTT
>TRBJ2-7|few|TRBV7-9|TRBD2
CASSLPTSGSYEQYF
TGTGCCAGCAGCTTACCGACTAGCGGAAGCTACGAGCAGTACTTC
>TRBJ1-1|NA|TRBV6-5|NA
CASSFKGWTEAFF
TGTGCCAGCAGTTTTAAGGGGTGGACTGAAGCTTTCTTT
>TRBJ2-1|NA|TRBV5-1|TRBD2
CASSFSGVPYNEQFF
TGCGCCAGCAGCTTTAGCGGGGTCCCCTACAATGAGCAGTTCTTC
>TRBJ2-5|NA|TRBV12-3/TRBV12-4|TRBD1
CASSPGQANQETQYF
TGTGCCAGCAGCCCTGGACAGGCGAATCAAGAGACCCAGTACTTC
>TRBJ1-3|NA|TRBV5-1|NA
CASSLGYGVGNTIYF
TGCGCCAGCAGCTTGGGTTACGGGGTCGGAAACACCATATATTTT
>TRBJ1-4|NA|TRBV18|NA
CASSHRVEAEKLFF
TGTGCCAGCTCTCACAGGGTGGAGGCTGAAAAACTGTTTTTT
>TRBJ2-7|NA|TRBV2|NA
CASSELDYEQYF
TGTGCCAGCAGTGAGCTCGACTACGAGCAGTACTTC
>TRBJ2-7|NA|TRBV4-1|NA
CASSPVPGAWQYF
TGCGCCAGCAGCCCAGTTCCAGGGGCTTGGCAGTACTTC
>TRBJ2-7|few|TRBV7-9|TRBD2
CASSEREKGAQEQYF
TGTGCCAGCAGTGAGCGGGAGAAGGGAGCCCAGGAGCAGTACTTC
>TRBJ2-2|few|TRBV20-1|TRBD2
CSASRLAGTGELFF
TGCAGTGCTAGCCGACTAGCGGGCACCGGGGAGCTGTTTTTT
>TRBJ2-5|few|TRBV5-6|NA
CASSLEYQETQYF
TGTGCCAGCAGTCTAGAGTACCAAGAGACCCAGTACTTC
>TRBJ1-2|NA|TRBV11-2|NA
CASSLDPGGHGYTF
TGTGCCAGCAGCTTAGACCCCGGCGGTCATGGCTACACCTTC
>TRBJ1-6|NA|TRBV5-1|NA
CASRFQGSPLHF
TGCGCCAGCCGCTTCCAAGGGTCACCCCTCCACTTT
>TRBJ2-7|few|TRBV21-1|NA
CASSNGTGSYEQYF
TGTGCCAGCAGCAATGGGACAGGGTCCTACGAGCAGTACTTC
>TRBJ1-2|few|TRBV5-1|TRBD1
CASSAQGTDFFGYTF
TGCGCCAGCAGCGCTCAGGGGACAGACTTTTTTGGCTACACCTTC
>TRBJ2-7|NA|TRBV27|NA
CASSFQSGSYEQYF
TGTGCCAGCAGTTTCCAAAGCGGTTCCTACGAGCAGTACTTC
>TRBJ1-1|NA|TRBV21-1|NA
CASSKVARWGRVNTEAFF
TGTGCCAGCAGCAAAGTAGCGAGGTGGGGCAGGGTGAACACTGAAGCTTTCTTT